This T cell receptor beta chain appears in the sequencing data of a study of CD8 T cells in ankylosing spondylitis. Study outcomes and limitations: Seemingly characteristic of ankylosing spondylitis blood was a TCR beta motif consisting of 7 or 8 highly homologous variants.

A remark on this clonotype: The antigen is undetermined.

TCRdb reanalysed the 5' RACE reads using MiXCR and keeps one entry per CDR3 protein. The sample includes 400,000 or so distinct CDR3 sequences, roughly 25% of them seen just once. The V end was cut by 2 bases, the J end by 7 bases, with 8 bases between. The CDR3 spans 12 residues. V is TRBV12-3 or TRBV12-4 and J is TRBJ1-1; D remains ambiguous. The sequenced sample was blood, either unsorted or a sorted T cell fraction (not recorded which). This TCR was sampled from a male donor with ankylosing spondylitis. The CDR3 protein is CASSLHLGEAFF. The CDR3 DNA follows: TGTGCCAGCAGTTTACACTTGGGTGAAGCTTTCTTT.